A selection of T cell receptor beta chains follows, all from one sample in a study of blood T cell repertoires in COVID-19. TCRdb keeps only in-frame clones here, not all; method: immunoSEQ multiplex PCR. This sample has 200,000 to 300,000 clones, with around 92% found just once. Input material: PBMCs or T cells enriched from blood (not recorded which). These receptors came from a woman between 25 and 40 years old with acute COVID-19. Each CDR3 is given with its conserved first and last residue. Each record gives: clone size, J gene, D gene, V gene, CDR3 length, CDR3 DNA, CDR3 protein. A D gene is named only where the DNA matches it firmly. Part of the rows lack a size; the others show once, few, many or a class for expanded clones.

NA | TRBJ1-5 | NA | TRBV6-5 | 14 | TGTGCCAGCAGTTACGGCCAGGCCAATCAGCCCCAGCATTTT | CASSYGQANQPQHF
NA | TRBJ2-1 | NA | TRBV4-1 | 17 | TGCGCCAGCAGCCAACCCCGTCTAGGGGGTTCCTACAATGAGCAGTTCTTC | CASSQPRLGGSYNEQFF
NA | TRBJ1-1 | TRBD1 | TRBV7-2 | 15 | TGTGCCAGCAGCCCAGAGGGACAGGGGAACACTGAAGCTTTCTTT | CASSPEGQGNTEAFF
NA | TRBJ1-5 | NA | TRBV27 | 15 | TGTGCCAGCAGTTTATATCCCCTCTCCTCTCAGCCCCAGCATTTT | CASSLYPLSSQPQHF
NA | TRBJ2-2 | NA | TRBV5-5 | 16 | TGTGCCAGCAGCTTGGCGGCGGGGACGAACACCGGGGAGCTGTTTTTT | CASSLAAGTNTGELFF
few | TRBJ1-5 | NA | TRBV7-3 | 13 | TGTGCCAGCAGCTTATACGGAGGTCAGCCCCAGCATTTT | CASSLYGGQPQHF
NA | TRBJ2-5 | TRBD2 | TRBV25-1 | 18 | TGTGCCAGCAGTGAGTGGTTAGCGGGGGGCCCAACCCAAGAGACCCAGTACTTC | CASSEWLAGGPTQETQYF
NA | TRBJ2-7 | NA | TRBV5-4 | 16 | TGTGCCAGCAGCTGGCGAGGGCGGACTGGGGCCTACGAGCAGTACTTC | CASSWRGRTGAYEQYF
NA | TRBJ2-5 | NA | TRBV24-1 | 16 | TGTGCCACCAGTGATGCCCGAAAACCGGGAGAAGAGACCCAGTACTTC | CATSDARKPGEETQYF
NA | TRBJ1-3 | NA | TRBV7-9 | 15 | TGTGCCAGCAGCTTAGGGTCTAGCTCTGGAAACACCATATATTTT | CASSLGSSSGNTIYF
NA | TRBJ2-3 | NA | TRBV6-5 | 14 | TGTGCCAGCGCGCGGGGGCTACCCACAGATACGCAGTATTTT | CASARGLPTDTQYF
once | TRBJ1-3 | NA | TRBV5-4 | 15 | TGTGCCAGCAGCACCCGGACGGACACTGGAAACACCATATATTTT | CASSTRTDTGNTIYF
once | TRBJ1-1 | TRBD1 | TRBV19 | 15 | TGTGCCAGTACCCTAGTCGGGACAGGGGGCACTGAAGCTTTCTTT | CASTLVGTGGTEAFF
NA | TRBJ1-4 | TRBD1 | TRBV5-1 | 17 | TGCGCCAGCAGATCCGGGACAGGGGGCGGAGGTAATGAAAAACTGTTTTTT | CASRSGTGGGGNEKLFF
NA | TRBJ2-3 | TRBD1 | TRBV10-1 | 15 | TGCGCCAGCAGTGAGTCGAAACAGGGGGTAGCTACGCAGTATTTT | CASSESKQGVATQYF
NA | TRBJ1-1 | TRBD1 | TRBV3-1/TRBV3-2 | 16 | TGTGCCAGCAGCCCCGGGACAGGGGGCTTGGGCACTGAAGCTTTCTTT | CASSPGTGGLGTEAFF
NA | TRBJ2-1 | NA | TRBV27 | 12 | TGTGCCAGCAGCTCCTTCGGCAATGAGCAGTTCTTC | CASSSFGNEQFF
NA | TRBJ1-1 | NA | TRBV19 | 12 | TGTGCCAGTAGTATACGGAACACTGAAGCTTTCTTT | CASSIRNTEAFF
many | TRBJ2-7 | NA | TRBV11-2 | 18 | TGTGCCAGCAGCTTAGTGGGAGGCACGGGGACGGTCACCTACGAGCAGTACTTC | CASSLVGGTGTVTYEQYF
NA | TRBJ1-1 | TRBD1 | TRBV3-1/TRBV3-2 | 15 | TGTGCCAGCAGCCCTTCGGACAGGGGGTACACTGAAGCTTTCTTT | CASSPSDRGYTEAFF
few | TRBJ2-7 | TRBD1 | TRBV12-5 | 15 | TGTGCTAGTGGTTTGGCGCTGACAGGGATTTACGAGCAGTACTTC | CASGLALTGIYEQYF